These T cell receptor beta chains were read from a single sample in a study of blood T cell repertoires in COVID-19. Generated by immunoSEQ multiplex PCR, the TCRdb table keeps only in-frame clones and is missing some. The sample consists of a few hundred thousand clones, 85% of them appearing once. Material for sequencing was peripheral blood. The receptors were sampled from a young woman with acute or convalescent COVID-19. Both conserved end residues are part of each CDR3. Fields, in order: V gene, J gene, clone size, D gene, CDR3 protein, CDR3 DNA. D genes are given only for firm matches. Not every row has a clone size; where given, it reads once, few, many or a size class.

v_gene: TRBV24-1; j_gene: TRBJ1-2; abundance: -; d_gene: TRBD1; CDR3aa: CATSEGTGETGYTF; CDR3nt: TGTGCCACCAGTGAGGGGACAGGGGAGACTGGCTACACCTTC
v_gene: TRBV11-2; j_gene: TRBJ2-5; abundance: -; d_gene: -; CDR3aa: CASSENPIQGTQETQYF; CDR3nt: TGTGCCAGCAGCGAAAACCCAATACAGGGGACTCAAGAGACCCAGTACTTC
v_gene: TRBV5-1; j_gene: TRBJ2-5; abundance: -; d_gene: TRBD2; CDR3aa: CASSLAGGTQETQYF; CDR3nt: TGCGCCAGCAGCTTAGCGGGAGGAACTCAAGAGACCCAGTACTTC
v_gene: TRBV20-1; j_gene: TRBJ2-1; abundance: -; d_gene: TRBD2; CDR3aa: CSASEGLNSPEQFF; CDR3nt: TGCAGTGCTAGTGAGGGACTAAATTCTCCTGAGCAGTTCTTC
v_gene: TRBV5-1; j_gene: TRBJ1-5; abundance: few; d_gene: -; CDR3aa: CASSLMGGDNQPQHF; CDR3nt: TGCGCCAGCAGCTTGATGGGGGGTGACAATCAGCCCCAGCATTTT
v_gene: TRBV6-5; j_gene: TRBJ2-7; abundance: -; d_gene: TRBD2; CDR3aa: CASMLRGANEQYF; CDR3nt: TGTGCCAGCATGTTGCGGGGGGCTAACGAGCAGTACTTC
v_gene: TRBV7-2; j_gene: TRBJ2-1; abundance: -; d_gene: TRBD2; CDR3aa: CASTLLAGGPNEQFF; CDR3nt: TGTGCCAGCACCTTACTAGCGGGAGGGCCTAATGAGCAGTTCTTC
v_gene: TRBV7-9; j_gene: TRBJ1-1; abundance: -; d_gene: -; CDR3aa: CASSSKKLFRGSTEAFF; CDR3nt: TGTGCCAGCAGCTCAAAGAAATTATTTCGGGGGAGCACTGAAGCTTTCTTT
v_gene: TRBV10-3; j_gene: TRBJ1-1; abundance: -; d_gene: TRBD1; CDR3aa: CATTYRGDTEAFF; CDR3nt: TGTGCCACTACCTACAGGGGGGATACTGAAGCTTTCTTT
v_gene: TRBV6-6; j_gene: TRBJ1-2; abundance: -; d_gene: -; CDR3aa: CASSTLRDGYTF; CDR3nt: TGTGCCAGCAGCACCCTCAGGGATGGCTACACCTTC
v_gene: TRBV25-1; j_gene: TRBJ1-1; abundance: -; d_gene: -; CDR3aa: CASSVSGVNTEAFF; CDR3nt: TGTGCCAGCAGCGTTTCAGGGGTGAACACTGAAGCTTTCTTT
v_gene: TRBV7-6; j_gene: TRBJ2-5; abundance: -; d_gene: TRBD2; CDR3aa: CASSLERGGPETQYF; CDR3nt: TGTGCCAGCAGCTTAGAGCGGGGGGGCCCAGAGACCCAGTACTTC
v_gene: TRBV6-2/TRBV6-3; j_gene: TRBJ2-7; abundance: -; d_gene: TRBD2; CDR3aa: CASSYSESGGAHEQYF; CDR3nt: TGTGCCAGCAGTTACTCTGAGAGCGGGGGGGCCCACGAGCAGTACTTC
v_gene: TRBV9; j_gene: TRBJ1-2; abundance: -; d_gene: -; CDR3aa: CASSPLAGLGYGYTF; CDR3nt: TGTGCCAGCAGCCCTCTGGCGGGGTTAGGCTATGGCTACACCTTC
v_gene: TRBV7-9; j_gene: TRBJ1-1; abundance: -; d_gene: TRBD1; CDR3aa: CASSLTGLITEAFF; CDR3nt: TGTGCCAGCAGCCTGACAGGGTTAATCACTGAAGCTTTCTTT
v_gene: TRBV19; j_gene: TRBJ2-3; abundance: -; d_gene: TRBD2; CDR3aa: CASKAIAGIDTQYF; CDR3nt: TGTGCCAGTAAGGCAATAGCGGGAATAGATACGCAGTATTTT
v_gene: TRBV4-1; j_gene: TRBJ1-1; abundance: -; d_gene: -; CDR3aa: CASSQDPGGEAFF; CDR3nt: TGCGCCAGCAGCCAAGACCCGGGGGGTGAAGCTTTCTTT
v_gene: TRBV28; j_gene: TRBJ2-7; abundance: -; d_gene: TRBD2; CDR3aa: CASSLGLAGEESYEQYF; CDR3nt: TGTGCCAGCAGTTTGGGACTAGCGGGAGAAGAATCCTACGAGCAGTACTTC
v_gene: TRBV20-1; j_gene: TRBJ1-3; abundance: few; d_gene: -; CDR3aa: CSASRPGDLSGNTIYF; CDR3nt: TGCAGTGCTAGTCGGCCAGGGGACCTCTCTGGAAACACCATATATTTT
v_gene: TRBV5-1; j_gene: TRBJ2-7; abundance: -; d_gene: -; CDR3aa: CASSFGGGPYEQYF; CDR3nt: TGCGCCAGCAGCTTCGGGGGAGGCCCCTACGAGCAGTACTTC
v_gene: TRBV5-1; j_gene: TRBJ1-2; abundance: -; d_gene: TRBD1; CDR3aa: CASSLGQGDYGYTF; CDR3nt: TGCGCCAGCAGCTTAGGACAGGGAGACTATGGCTACACCTTC
v_gene: TRBV6-6; j_gene: TRBJ2-1; abundance: -; d_gene: TRBD1; CDR3aa: CASSYGGQTNEQFF; CDR3nt: TGTGCCAGCAGTTACGGGGGACAGACGAATGAGCAGTTCTTC
v_gene: TRBV4-1; j_gene: TRBJ1-1; abundance: -; d_gene: -; CDR3aa: CASSQQDIAVEAFF; CDR3nt: TGCGCCAGCAGCCAACAGGACATCGCGGTTGAAGCTTTCTTT
v_gene: TRBV5-1; j_gene: TRBJ2-6; abundance: -; d_gene: -; CDR3aa: CASSAQGGSGANVLTF; CDR3nt: TGCGCCAGCAGCGCTCAGGGGGGATCTGGGGCCAACGTCCTGACTTTC
v_gene: TRBV9; j_gene: TRBJ1-1; abundance: -; d_gene: -; CDR3aa: CASSPSDSYASFF; CDR3nt: TGTGCCAGCAGCCCCTCGGACTCGTACGCGTCTTTCTTT
v_gene: TRBV27; j_gene: TRBJ2-1; abundance: -; d_gene: TRBD1; CDR3aa: CASSWTGNNEQFF; CDR3nt: TGTGCCAGCAGTTGGACAGGGAACAATGAGCAGTTCTTC
v_gene: TRBV28; j_gene: TRBJ2-1; abundance: -; d_gene: TRBD1; CDR3aa: CASSFTGTGGSGEQFF; CDR3nt: TGTGCCAGCAGTTTCACCGGGACAGGGGGCTCGGGGGAGCAGTTCTTC
v_gene: TRBV2; j_gene: TRBJ1-1; abundance: -; d_gene: -; CDR3aa: CASSAGVQENTEAFF; CDR3nt: TGTGCCAGCAGTGCTGGGGTACAGGAGAACACTGAAGCTTTCTTT
v_gene: TRBV24-1; j_gene: TRBJ1-1; abundance: -; d_gene: TRBD1; CDR3aa: CATSDPGTAEAFF; CDR3nt: TGTGCCACCAGTGACCCTGGGACAGCTGAAGCTTTCTTT
v_gene: TRBV6-5; j_gene: TRBJ1-2; abundance: -; d_gene: TRBD1; CDR3aa: CASGHRGGEYGYTF; CDR3nt: TGTGCCAGCGGCCATCGAGGGGGCGAATATGGCTACACCTTC
v_gene: TRBV5-4; j_gene: TRBJ1-5; abundance: -; d_gene: TRBD1; CDR3aa: CASSPGQGLGVPQHF; CDR3nt: TGTGCCAGCAGCCCGGGACAGGGGCTCGGTGTGCCCCAGCATTTT
v_gene: TRBV11-2; j_gene: TRBJ2-1; abundance: once; d_gene: -; CDR3aa: CASSVTGSSYNEQFF; CDR3nt: TGTGCCAGCAGTGTTACAGGGAGCTCCTACAATGAGCAGTTCTTC
v_gene: TRBV9; j_gene: TRBJ2-5; abundance: -; d_gene: -; CDR3aa: CASSVQGLQETQYF; CDR3nt: TGTGCCAGCAGCGTACAGGGTTTACAAGAGACCCAGTACTTC
v_gene: TRBV9; j_gene: TRBJ1-2; abundance: -; d_gene: -; CDR3aa: CASSVDQGRGYTF; CDR3nt: TGTGCCAGCAGCGTAGACCAGGGCCGAGGCTACACCTTC
v_gene: TRBV10-1; j_gene: TRBJ2-7; abundance: -; d_gene: -; CDR3aa: CASSRSYEQYF; CDR3nt: TGCGCCAGCAGTCGCAGCTACGAGCAGTACTTC
v_gene: TRBV5-8; j_gene: TRBJ1-5; abundance: -; d_gene: -; CDR3aa: CASSSLLQATNSNQPQHF; CDR3nt: TGTGCCAGCAGCTCTTTACTACAGGCAACGAATAGCAATCAGCCCCAGCATTTT
v_gene: TRBV5-4; j_gene: TRBJ2-3; abundance: -; d_gene: TRBD2; CDR3aa: CASSLFQREGNTQYF; CDR3nt: TGTGCCAGCAGCTTGTTCCAGCGGGAAGGCAACACGCAGTATTTT
v_gene: TRBV18; j_gene: TRBJ2-7; abundance: -; d_gene: TRBD1; CDR3aa: CASSPLMGQGISYEQYF; CDR3nt: TGTGCCAGCTCACCACTTATGGGACAGGGAATTTCCTACGAGCAGTACTTC
v_gene: TRBV24-1; j_gene: TRBJ1-1; abundance: -; d_gene: -; CDR3aa: CATSSRRGTEAFF; CDR3nt: TGTGCCACCAGTTCTAGGAGGGGCACTGAAGCTTTCTTT
v_gene: TRBV2; j_gene: TRBJ1-1; abundance: -; d_gene: TRBD1; CDR3aa: CASTPKQGAVNTEAFF; CDR3nt: TGTGCCAGCACCCCCAAACAGGGGGCTGTGAACACTGAAGCTTTCTTT
v_gene: TRBV29-1; j_gene: TRBJ2-2; abundance: once; d_gene: -; CDR3aa: CSAAISLNTGELFF; CDR3nt: TGCAGCGCTGCCATCTCCCTAAACACCGGGGAGCTGTTTTTT
v_gene: TRBV28; j_gene: TRBJ2-3; abundance: few; d_gene: TRBD1; CDR3aa: CASSADRAASRYF; CDR3nt: TGTGCCAGCAGTGCCGACAGGGCGGCGAGTCGGTATTTT
v_gene: TRBV5-1; j_gene: TRBJ1-2; abundance: -; d_gene: TRBD1; CDR3aa: CASTPVEGAGAYGYTF; CDR3nt: TGCGCCAGCACCCCGGTGGAGGGGGCCGGCGCTTATGGCTACACCTTC
v_gene: TRBV6-4; j_gene: TRBJ2-1; abundance: -; d_gene: TRBD2; CDR3aa: CASSPSGGIYNEQFF; CDR3nt: TGTGCCAGCAGTCCCAGCGGGGGAATCTACAATGAGCAGTTCTTC
v_gene: TRBV2; j_gene: TRBJ1-2; abundance: -; d_gene: -; CDR3aa: CASSPETVGYGYTF; CDR3nt: TGTGCCAGCAGTCCCGAGACAGTAGGGTATGGCTACACCTTC
v_gene: TRBV5-4; j_gene: TRBJ2-3; abundance: -; d_gene: -; CDR3aa: CASSDTGDTQYF; CDR3nt: TGTGCCAGCAGCGATACAGGAGATACGCAGTATTTT
v_gene: TRBV5-1; j_gene: TRBJ2-1; abundance: -; d_gene: -; CDR3aa: CASSYGDEQFF; CDR3nt: TGCGCCAGCAGCTACGGGGATGAGCAGTTCTTC
v_gene: TRBV3-1/TRBV3-2; j_gene: TRBJ2-1; abundance: -; d_gene: TRBD2; CDR3aa: CASSHIAGGNEQFF; CDR3nt: TGTGCCAGCAGCCATATAGCGGGAGGCAATGAGCAGTTCTTC
v_gene: TRBV12-5; j_gene: TRBJ2-1; abundance: once; d_gene: -; CDR3aa: CASGPTENEQFF; CDR3nt: TGTGCTAGTGGCCCAACGGAGAATGAGCAGTTCTTC
v_gene: TRBV24-1; j_gene: TRBJ1-2; abundance: once; d_gene: -; CDR3aa: CATSVRAYNYGYTF; CDR3nt: TGTGCCACCAGTGTGCGGGCATATAACTATGGCTACACCTTC
v_gene: TRBV2; j_gene: TRBJ1-2; abundance: -; d_gene: -; CDR3aa: CASISYSMSYTF; CDR3nt: TGTGCCAGCATTTCGTACAGTATGAGCTACACCTTC
v_gene: TRBV15; j_gene: TRBJ1-6; abundance: -; d_gene: TRBD1; CDR3aa: CATSGQGDNSPLHF; CDR3nt: TGTGCCACCTCAGGACAGGGAGATAATTCACCCCTCCACTTT
v_gene: TRBV2; j_gene: TRBJ1-5; abundance: -; d_gene: -; CDR3aa: CASSEGGRGGNQPQHF; CDR3nt: TGTGCCAGCAGTGAAGGCGGGAGGGGCGGCAATCAGCCCCAGCATTTT
v_gene: TRBV28; j_gene: TRBJ2-6; abundance: few; d_gene: -; CDR3aa: CASSYRVTGANVLTF; CDR3nt: TGTGCCAGCAGCTACAGGGTAACTGGGGCCAACGTCCTGACTTTC
v_gene: TRBV19; j_gene: TRBJ2-7; abundance: -; d_gene: TRBD2; CDR3aa: CASSNTGGSYEQYF; CDR3nt: TGTGCCAGTAGTAACACGGGGGGCTCCTACGAGCAGTACTTC
v_gene: TRBV4-2; j_gene: TRBJ2-7; abundance: -; d_gene: TRBD2; CDR3aa: CASSQGVERGLFYEQYF; CDR3nt: TGTGCCAGCAGCCAAGGGGTCGAGCGGGGTCTTTTCTACGAGCAGTACTTC
v_gene: TRBV3-1/TRBV3-2; j_gene: TRBJ2-7; abundance: -; d_gene: -; CDR3aa: CASSQEVQNTEQYF; CDR3nt: TGTGCCAGCAGCCAAGAGGTTCAGAACACGGAGCAGTACTTC
v_gene: TRBV27; j_gene: TRBJ2-7; abundance: once; d_gene: -; CDR3aa: CASSLTYEQYF; CDR3nt: TGTGCCAGCAGTCTAACCTACGAGCAGTACTTC
v_gene: TRBV5-1; j_gene: TRBJ2-7; abundance: -; d_gene: TRBD1; CDR3aa: CASRPAGTGLYEQYF; CDR3nt: TGCGCCAGCAGGCCAGCCGGGACAGGGCTATACGAGCAGTACTTC
v_gene: TRBV11-2; j_gene: TRBJ2-7; abundance: -; d_gene: -; CDR3aa: CASRDTLREQYF; CDR3nt: TGTGCCAGCAGGGACACCCTCAGGGAGCAGTACTTC